Sequencing of this T cell receptor (beta chain) was carried out in a study of identifying expanded T cells in peripheral blood. Study observations and caveats: Differentially abundant clones: roughly 1.2 between replicates, 16.4 at around 2 weeks, approximately 18 at four. Across healthy donors, higher total template counts meant significantly greater roughly 2-week count variance.

Trimming cost V 3 bases and J 4 bases; bases outside gene matches: 27. CDR1 is SGDLS, CDR2 YYNGEE, per germline. The CDR3 has 21 amino acids. During the collection period, no donor immune events like infections were recorded. On this clone: The antigen is undetermined.

Method: immunoSEQ multiplex PCR; TCRdb's copy keeps in-frame clones and lacks some. In the table there are roughly 78,000 clones, under 90% of which are singletons. The sequenced sample was blood. The TCR comes from a person between 18 and 75 years old in good health. The V call is TRBV9, the J call TRBJ2-7; the match to TRBD1 covers 8 bases. The CDR3 DNA is TGTGCCAGCAGCGCCTACCCCCGACAGGGGCCCCCCCAAGTGACCCTTTACGAGCAGTACTTC. It encodes CASSAYPRQGPPQVTLYEQYF.